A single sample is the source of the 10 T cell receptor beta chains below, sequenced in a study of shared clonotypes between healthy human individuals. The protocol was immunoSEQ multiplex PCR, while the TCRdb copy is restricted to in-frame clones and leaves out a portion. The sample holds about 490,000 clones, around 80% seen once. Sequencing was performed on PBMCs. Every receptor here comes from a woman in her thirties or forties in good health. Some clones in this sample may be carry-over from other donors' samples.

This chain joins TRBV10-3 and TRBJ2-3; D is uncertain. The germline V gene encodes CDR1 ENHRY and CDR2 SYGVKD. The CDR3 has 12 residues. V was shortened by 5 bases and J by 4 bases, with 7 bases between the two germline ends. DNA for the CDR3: TGTGCCATCAGTCAGGTAGCAGATACGCAGTATTTT. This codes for CAISQVADTQYF.

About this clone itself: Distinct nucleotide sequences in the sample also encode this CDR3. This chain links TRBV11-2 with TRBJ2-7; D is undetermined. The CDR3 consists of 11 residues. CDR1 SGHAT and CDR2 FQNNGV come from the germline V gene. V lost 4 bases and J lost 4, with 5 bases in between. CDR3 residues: CASSSLYEQYF. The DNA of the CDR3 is TGTGCCAGCAGCTCCCTATACGAGCAGTACTTC.

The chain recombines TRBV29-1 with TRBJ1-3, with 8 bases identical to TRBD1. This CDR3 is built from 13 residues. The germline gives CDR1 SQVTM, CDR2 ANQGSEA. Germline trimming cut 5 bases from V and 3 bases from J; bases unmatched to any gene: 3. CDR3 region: CSVQGARGNTIYF. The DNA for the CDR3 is TGCAGCGTTCAGGGGGCTCGTGGAAACACCATATATTTT.

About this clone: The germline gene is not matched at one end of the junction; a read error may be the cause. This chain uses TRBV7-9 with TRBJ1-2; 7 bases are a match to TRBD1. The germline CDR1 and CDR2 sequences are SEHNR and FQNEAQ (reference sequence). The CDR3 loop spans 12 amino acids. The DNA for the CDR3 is TGTGCCAGCAGCCGTGATCAGGGGGACAATTACTTC. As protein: CASSRDQGDNYF.

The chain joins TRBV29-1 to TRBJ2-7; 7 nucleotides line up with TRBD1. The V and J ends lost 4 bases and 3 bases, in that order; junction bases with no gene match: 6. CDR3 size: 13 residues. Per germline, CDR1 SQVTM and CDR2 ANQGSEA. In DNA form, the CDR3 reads TGCAGCGTTGGAGGGGGCCTCCGCTACGAGCAGTACTTC. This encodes CSVGGGLRYEQYF.

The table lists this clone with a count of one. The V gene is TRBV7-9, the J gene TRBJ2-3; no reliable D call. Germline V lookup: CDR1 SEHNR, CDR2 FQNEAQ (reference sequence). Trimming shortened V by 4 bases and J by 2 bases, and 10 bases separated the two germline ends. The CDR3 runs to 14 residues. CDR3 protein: CASSSMGVTDTQYF. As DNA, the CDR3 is TGTGCCAGCAGCTCCATGGGCGTCACAGATACGCAGTATTTT.

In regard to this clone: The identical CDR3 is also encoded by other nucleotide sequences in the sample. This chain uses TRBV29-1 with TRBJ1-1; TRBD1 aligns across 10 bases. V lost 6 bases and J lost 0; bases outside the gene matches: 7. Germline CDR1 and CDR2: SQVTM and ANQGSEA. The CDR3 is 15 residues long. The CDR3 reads CSVPGQGVLNTEAFF. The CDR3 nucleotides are TGCAGCGTCCCAGGACAGGGGGTTCTGAACACTGAAGCTTTCTTT.

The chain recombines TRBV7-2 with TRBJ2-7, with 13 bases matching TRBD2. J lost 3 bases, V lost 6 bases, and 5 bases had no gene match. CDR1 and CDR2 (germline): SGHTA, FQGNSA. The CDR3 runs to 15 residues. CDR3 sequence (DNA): TGTGCCAGCAGTACACTAGCGGGAGGGAACTACGAGCAGTACTTC. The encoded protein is CASSTLAGGNYEQYF.

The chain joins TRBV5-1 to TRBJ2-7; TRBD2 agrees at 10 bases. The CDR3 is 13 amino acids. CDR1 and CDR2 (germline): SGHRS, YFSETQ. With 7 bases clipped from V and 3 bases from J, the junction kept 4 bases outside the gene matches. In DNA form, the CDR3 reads TGCGCCAGCTCAAGACTAGCGGGCTACGAGCAGTACTTC. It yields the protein CASSRLAGYEQYF.

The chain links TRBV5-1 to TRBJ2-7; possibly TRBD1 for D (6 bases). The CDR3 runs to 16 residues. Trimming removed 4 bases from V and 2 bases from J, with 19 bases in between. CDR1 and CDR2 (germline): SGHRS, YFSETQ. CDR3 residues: CASSQGSGVGTYEQYF. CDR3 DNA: TGCGCCAGCAGCCAAGGATCAGGGGTTGGGACCTACGAGCAGTACTTC.